The rows below give T cell receptor beta chains drawn from one sample of a study of blood T cell repertoires in COVID-19. The table came from immunoSEQ multiplex PCR; TCRdb's copy has only in-frame clones and leaves some out. The table shows more than 85,000 clones, with 84% occurring only once. Sequenced sample: peripheral blood. The receptors shown here come from a woman between 45 and 65 years old with acute or convalescent COVID-19. Each CDR3 is given with its conserved first and last residue. Each record gives: D gene, clone size, J gene, V gene, CDR3 protein, CDR3 DNA. D genes are given only for firm matches. Clone sizes are given selectively: once, few, many, or a class where the clone is expanded.

d_call: -; clone_size: -; j_call: TRBJ2-7; v_call: TRBV21-1; cdr3_aa: CASSTRTGGPYEQYF; cdr3_nt: TGTGCCAGCAGCACGAGGACAGGGGGCCCCTACGAGCAGTACTTC
d_call: TRBD2; clone_size: -; j_call: TRBJ2-7; v_call: TRBV2; cdr3_aa: CASSEAGGAYEQYF; cdr3_nt: TGTGCCAGCAGTGAGGCGGGGGGTGCCTACGAGCAGTACTTC
d_call: -; clone_size: once; j_call: TRBJ1-4; v_call: TRBV6-5; cdr3_aa: CASTRDLMGKLFF; cdr3_nt: TGTGCCAGCACCAGGGACTTAATGGGAAAACTGTTTTTT
d_call: -; clone_size: -; j_call: TRBJ1-1; v_call: TRBV5-1; cdr3_aa: CASNEQGNTEAFF; cdr3_nt: TGCGCCAGCAACGAACAGGGGAACACTGAAGCTTTCTTT
d_call: -; clone_size: -; j_call: TRBJ2-2; v_call: TRBV28; cdr3_aa: CASIGGATNTGELFF; cdr3_nt: TGTGCCAGCATTGGGGGGGCCACGAACACCGGGGAGCTGTTTTTT
d_call: -; clone_size: -; j_call: TRBJ2-7; v_call: TRBV11-2; cdr3_aa: CASSLDGAYRQYF; cdr3_nt: TGTGCCAGCAGCTTAGATGGAGCGTATCGGCAGTACTTC
d_call: TRBD1; clone_size: -; j_call: TRBJ2-7; v_call: TRBV30; cdr3_aa: CAWSVRDRVGNEQYF; cdr3_nt: TGTGCCTGGAGTGTCCGAGACAGGGTAGGGAACGAGCAGTACTTC
d_call: TRBD1; clone_size: -; j_call: TRBJ2-1; v_call: TRBV11-3; cdr3_aa: CASGTGGRNEQFF; cdr3_nt: TGTGCCAGCGGGACAGGGGGCCGAAATGAGCAGTTCTTC
d_call: TRBD1; clone_size: once; j_call: TRBJ1-1; v_call: TRBV5-1; cdr3_aa: CASSLALGQVNTEAFF; cdr3_nt: TGCGCCAGCAGCTTGGCCCTTGGACAGGTGAACACTGAAGCTTTCTTT
d_call: -; clone_size: -; j_call: TRBJ1-1; v_call: TRBV9; cdr3_aa: CASGRRVTNTEAFF; cdr3_nt: TGTGCCAGCGGGCGCAGGGTAACGAACACTGAAGCTTTCTTT
d_call: -; clone_size: few; j_call: TRBJ1-5; v_call: TRBV5-1; cdr3_aa: CASSLGPNQPQHF; cdr3_nt: TGCGCCAGCAGCTTGGGGCCCAATCAGCCCCAGCATTTT
d_call: -; clone_size: -; j_call: TRBJ1-1; v_call: TRBV5-6; cdr3_aa: CASRGLAGTEAFF; cdr3_nt: TGTGCCAGCAGGGGATTGGCAGGGACTGAAGCTTTCTTT
d_call: -; clone_size: few; j_call: TRBJ1-2; v_call: TRBV28; cdr3_aa: CASSPSASGSFGGYTF; cdr3_nt: TGTGCCAGCAGCCCCTCGGCGTCGGGGAGTTTTGGTGGCTACACCTTC
d_call: -; clone_size: -; j_call: TRBJ1-2; v_call: TRBV19; cdr3_aa: CASRDLQVLANYGYTF; cdr3_nt: TGTGCCAGTAGGGACCTACAGGTTCTAGCTAACTATGGCTACACCTTC
d_call: TRBD1; clone_size: -; j_call: TRBJ1-3; v_call: TRBV12-5; cdr3_aa: CASGGQGRNTIYF; cdr3_nt: TGTGCTAGTGGGGGACAGGGCAGAAACACCATATATTTT
d_call: TRBD1; clone_size: -; j_call: TRBJ1-3; v_call: TRBV29-1; cdr3_aa: CSVEEGQGLNTIYF; cdr3_nt: TGCAGCGTTGAGGAGGGACAGGGGCTAAACACCATATATTTT
d_call: -; clone_size: -; j_call: TRBJ1-1; v_call: TRBV5-5; cdr3_aa: CASSLFIGTEAFF; cdr3_nt: TGTGCCAGCAGCTTGTTTATCGGCACTGAAGCTTTCTTT
d_call: TRBD1; clone_size: -; j_call: TRBJ1-6; v_call: TRBV19; cdr3_aa: CASSIAQGAHRSPLHF; cdr3_nt: TGTGCCAGTAGTATAGCGCAGGGGGCGCATCGTTCACCCCTCCACTTT
d_call: TRBD1; clone_size: -; j_call: TRBJ1-6; v_call: TRBV19; cdr3_aa: CASHHRGQGNSPLHF; cdr3_nt: TGTGCCAGTCATCACCGAGGACAGGGTAATTCACCCCTCCACTTT
d_call: -; clone_size: -; j_call: TRBJ1-2; v_call: TRBV19; cdr3_aa: CASSYAGNGYTF; cdr3_nt: TGTGCCAGTAGTTATGCAGGGAATGGCTACACCTTC
d_call: TRBD1; clone_size: -; j_call: TRBJ1-2; v_call: TRBV6-5; cdr3_aa: CASSYSMTGGGYTF; cdr3_nt: TGTGCCAGCAGTTATTCCATGACAGGGGGTGGCTACACCTTC
d_call: TRBD2; clone_size: -; j_call: TRBJ2-1; v_call: TRBV3-1/TRBV3-2; cdr3_aa: CASSQALTSGEFF; cdr3_nt: TGTGCCAGCAGCCAGGCCTTAACTAGCGGGGAGTTCTTC
d_call: -; clone_size: -; j_call: TRBJ1-2; v_call: TRBV3-1/TRBV3-2; cdr3_aa: CASTNNRAHGYTF; cdr3_nt: TGTGCCAGCACTAATAACAGGGCCCATGGCTACACCTTC
d_call: -; clone_size: -; j_call: TRBJ1-5; v_call: TRBV5-1; cdr3_aa: CASSLGRANQPQHF; cdr3_nt: TGCGCCAGCAGCTTGGGCAGGGCCAATCAGCCCCAGCATTTT
d_call: -; clone_size: -; j_call: TRBJ1-1; v_call: TRBV6-1; cdr3_aa: CASSEGAGVFGAFF; cdr3_nt: TGTGCCAGCAGTGAGGGGGCAGGGGTGTTTGGCGCTTTCTTT
d_call: TRBD1; clone_size: -; j_call: TRBJ2-7; v_call: TRBV15; cdr3_aa: CATSRDVGTAVSYEQYF; cdr3_nt: TGTGCCACCAGCAGAGATGTAGGGACAGCAGTCTCCTACGAGCAGTACTTC
d_call: -; clone_size: -; j_call: TRBJ1-1; v_call: TRBV9; cdr3_aa: CASSPLGRGDTEAFF; cdr3_nt: TGTGCCAGCAGCCCATTAGGGAGGGGGGACACTGAAGCTTTCTTT
d_call: -; clone_size: -; j_call: TRBJ1-1; v_call: TRBV10-3; cdr3_aa: CAIKGQNTEAFF; cdr3_nt: TGTGCCATCAAGGGGCAGAACACTGAAGCTTTCTTT
d_call: TRBD1; clone_size: once; j_call: TRBJ1-1; v_call: TRBV11-2; cdr3_aa: CASSSGGQGGAFF; cdr3_nt: TGTGCCAGCAGCTCAGGCGGACAGGGAGGAGCTTTCTTT
d_call: -; clone_size: -; j_call: TRBJ1-3; v_call: TRBV6-5; cdr3_aa: CASSYRGLAGNTIYF; cdr3_nt: TGTGCCAGCAGTTACCGAGGTCTTGCTGGAAACACCATATATTTT